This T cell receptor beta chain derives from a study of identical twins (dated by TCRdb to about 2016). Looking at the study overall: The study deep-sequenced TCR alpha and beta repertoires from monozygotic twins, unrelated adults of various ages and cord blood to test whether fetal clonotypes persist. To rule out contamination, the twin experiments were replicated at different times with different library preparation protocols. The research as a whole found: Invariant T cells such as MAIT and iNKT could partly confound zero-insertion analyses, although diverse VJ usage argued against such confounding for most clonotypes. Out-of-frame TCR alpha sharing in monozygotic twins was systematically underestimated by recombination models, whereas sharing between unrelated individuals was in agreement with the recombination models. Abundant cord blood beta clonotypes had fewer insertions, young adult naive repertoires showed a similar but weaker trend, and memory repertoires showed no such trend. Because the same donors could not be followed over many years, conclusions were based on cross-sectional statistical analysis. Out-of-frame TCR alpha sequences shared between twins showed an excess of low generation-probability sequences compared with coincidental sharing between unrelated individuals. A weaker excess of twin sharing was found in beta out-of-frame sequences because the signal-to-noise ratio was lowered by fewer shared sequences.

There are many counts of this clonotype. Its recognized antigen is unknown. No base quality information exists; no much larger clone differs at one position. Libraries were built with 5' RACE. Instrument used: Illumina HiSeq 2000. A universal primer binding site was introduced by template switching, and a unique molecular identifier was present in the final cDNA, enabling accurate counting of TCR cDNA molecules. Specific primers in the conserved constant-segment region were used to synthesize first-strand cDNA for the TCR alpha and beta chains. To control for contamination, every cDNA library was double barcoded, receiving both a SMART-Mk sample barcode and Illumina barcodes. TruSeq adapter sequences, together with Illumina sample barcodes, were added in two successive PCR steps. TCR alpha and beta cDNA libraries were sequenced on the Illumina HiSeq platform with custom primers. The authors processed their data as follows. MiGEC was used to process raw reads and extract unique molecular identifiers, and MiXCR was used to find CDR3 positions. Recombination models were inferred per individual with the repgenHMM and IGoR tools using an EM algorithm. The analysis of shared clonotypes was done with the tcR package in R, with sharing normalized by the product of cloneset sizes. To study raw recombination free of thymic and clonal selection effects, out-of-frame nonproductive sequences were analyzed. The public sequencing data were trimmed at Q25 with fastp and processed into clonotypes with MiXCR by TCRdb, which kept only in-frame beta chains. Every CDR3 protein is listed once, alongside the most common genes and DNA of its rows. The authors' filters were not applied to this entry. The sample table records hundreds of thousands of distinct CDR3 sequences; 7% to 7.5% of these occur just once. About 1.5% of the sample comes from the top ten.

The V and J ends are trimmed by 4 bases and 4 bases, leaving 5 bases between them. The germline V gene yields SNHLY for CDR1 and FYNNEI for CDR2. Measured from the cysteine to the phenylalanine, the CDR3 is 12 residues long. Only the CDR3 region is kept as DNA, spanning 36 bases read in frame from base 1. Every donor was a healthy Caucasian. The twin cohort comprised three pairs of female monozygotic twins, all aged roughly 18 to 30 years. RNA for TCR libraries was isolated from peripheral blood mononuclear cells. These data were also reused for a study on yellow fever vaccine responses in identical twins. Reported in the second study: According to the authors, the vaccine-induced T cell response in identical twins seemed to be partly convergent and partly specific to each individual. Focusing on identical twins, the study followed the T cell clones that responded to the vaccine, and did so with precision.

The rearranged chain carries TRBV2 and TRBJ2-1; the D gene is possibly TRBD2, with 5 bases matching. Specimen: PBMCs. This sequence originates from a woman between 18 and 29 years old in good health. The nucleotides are TGTGCCAGCAGTGCGGGGTACAATGAGCAGTTCTTC. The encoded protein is CASSAGYNEQFF.